The 32 T cell receptor beta chains listed next were all sequenced from one sample in a study of technical replicates of blood from a few donors. Measured with immunoSEQ multiplex PCR; TCRdb has only the in-frame clones, and not every one. The sample yields 70,000 to 95,000 clones, approximately 95% seen once. Sequencing was done on a sample of T cells isolated from PBMCs. Every receptor here comes from a human donor in good health.

This clone was detected once. In nucleotides, the CDR3 is TGCGCCAGCAGCCCTATCACCTCTTTGACAGGTGAAGGCTACACCTTC. Protein: CASSPITSLTGEGYTF. This sequence joins TRBV5-1 and TRBJ1-2; TRBD1 is a possible D gene (6 bases). V shed 4 bases and J shed 8 bases, with 24 bases lying between them. The CDR3 consists of 16 residues. Germline V CDR1 and CDR2: SGHRS, YFSETQ.

CDR3 sequence: CASSVGIASRGDTQYF. CDR3 coding DNA: TGTGCCAGCAGCGTAGGAATAGCGTCCCGGGGAGATACGCAGTATTTT. The chain joins TRBV9 to TRBJ2-3; D is possibly TRBD2 (5 bases). V was pared by 0 bases and J by 5 bases, with 16 bases between. The length of the CDR3 is 16 residues. Germline V gene lookup returns CDR1 SGDLS and CDR2 YYNGEE.

The rearrangement links TRBV30 to TRBJ1-3, with D perhaps TRBD1 (5 bases). Germline V lookup: CDR1 GTSNPN, CDR2 SVGIG (reference sequence). V dropped 8 bases and J dropped 2 bases, with 16 bases sitting between them. The CDR3 is 14 amino acids. This CDR3 reads CAGGSGFPGNTIYF. In nucleotides, the CDR3 is TGTGCCGGGGGGTCGGGGTTTCCTGGAAACACCATATATTTT. Drawing the rest from reference TRBV30 and TRBJ1-3, the complete variable domain is SQTIHQWPATLVQPVGSPLSLECTVEGTSNPNLYWYRQAAGRGLQLLFYSVGIGQISSEVPQNLSASRPQDRQFILSSKKLLLSDSGFYLCAGGSGFPGNTIYFGEGSWLTVV.

This chain uses TRBV10-3 with TRBJ2-7; D perhaps matches TRBD2 (5 bases). The CDR3 covers 14 residues. V gave up 6 bases and J gave up 2 bases, with 14 bases separating them. CDR1 is ENHRY and CDR2 is SYGVKD in the germline V gene. CDR3 coding DNA: TGTGCCATCAGGGGTTCAGCGGAGGCCTACGAGCAGTACTTC. Protein sequence: CAIRGSAEAYEQYF.

The V call is TRBV28, the J call TRBJ1-2; TRBD1 matches at 9 bases. The ends lost 4 bases at V and 4 bases at J; junction bases unmatched: 19. The germline V gene encodes CDR1 MDHEN and CDR2 SYDVKM. The CDR3 has 19 residues. The CDR3 protein is CASSSFWDREASTPYGYTF. As DNA, the CDR3 is TGTGCCAGCAGTTCTTTTTGGGACAGGGAAGCTTCCACTCCCTATGGCTACACCTTC.

The gene calls are TRBV5-1 and TRBJ2-3, with D perhaps matching TRBD1 (6 bases). This CDR3 is 14 amino acids long. With 0 bases removed from V and 5 bases from J, the gap between germline ends came to 10 bases. Germline CDR1 and CDR2: SGHRS and YFSETQ. CDR3 sequence reads: CASSLDRVGDTQYF. The CDR3 DNA sequence: TGCGCCAGCAGCTTGGACAGGGTTGGAGATACGCAGTATTTT. Combining the CDR3 with reference TRBV5-1 and TRBJ2-3 gives the whole variable domain KAGVTQTPRYLIKTRGQQVTLSCSPISGHRSVSWYQQTPGQGLQFLFEYFSETQRNKGNFPGRFSGRQFSNSRSEMNVSTLELGDSALYLCASSLDRVGDTQYFGPGTRLTVL.

The chain joins TRBV15 to TRBJ1-2; tentatively, D is TRBD1 (5 bases). The germline gives CDR1 LNHNV, CDR2 YYDKDF (reference sequence). The CDR3 has 14 amino acids. V lost 0 bases and J 2 bases, leaving 7 bases between the germline ends. The CDR3 loop reads CATSRDDSNYGYTF. CDR3 nucleotides: TGTGCCACCAGCAGAGACGACAGCAACTATGGCTACACCTTC.

The CDR3 here is CASSAGTLNQPQHF. The CDR3 DNA follows: TGTGCCAGCAGCGCCGGGACACTCAATCAGCCCCAGCATTTT. V and J are TRBV2 and TRBJ1-5, with D tentatively TRBD1 (6 bases). Germline-derived CDR1 and CDR2 are SNHLY and FYNNEI. The CDR3 sequence is 14 residues long. Trimming removed 6 bases from V and 3 bases from J, with 12 bases in between.

With respect to this clone: A read error may account for a junction end that differs from germline. The chain carries TRBV7-8 and TRBJ2-7; possibly TRBD2 for D (6 bases). This CDR3 region has 13 residues. Germline V CDR1 and CDR2: SGHVS, FQNEAQ. DNA of the CDR3: TGTGCCAGCGCCCTAGCGTCGACCGGAGAGCCGTACTTC. It specifies CASALASTGEPYF.

The chain links TRBV19 to TRBJ1-1; 7 bases are shared with TRBD1. Losses at the gene ends were 1 base for V and 3 bases for J; bases not matched to a gene: 14. Per the germline V gene, CDR1 is LNHDA and CDR2 is SQIVND (reference sequence). The CDR3 is made up of 18 amino acids. CDR3 DNA sequence: TGTGCCAGTAGTATAGGAATAGCGGGACAGCGACGTTACACTGAAGCTTTCTTT. Translating it yields CASSIGIAGQRRYTEAFF.

The V call is TRBV5-5, the J call TRBJ1-3; D is uncertain. Germline CDR1 and CDR2: SGHKS and YYEKEE (reference sequence). The CDR3 runs 15 residues. V shed 6 bases and J shed 0 bases, with 13 bases lying between them. CDR3: CASTKSLDSGNTIYF. As DNA, the CDR3 is TGTGCCAGCACTAAATCACTAGACTCTGGAAACACCATATATTTT.

V is TRBV10-2 and J is TRBJ2-7; a possible D gene is TRBD1 (6 bases). V lost 6 bases to trimming and J lost 3 bases, with 18 bases between them. This CDR3 is 15 amino acids long. Germline lookup yields CDR1 WSHSY and CDR2 SAAADI. For the CDR3, the DNA is TGCGCCAGCAGCGGACCGGGACATACTAGCTACGAGCAGTACTTC. Protein: CASSGPGHTSYEQYF.

The chain couples TRBV10-1 to TRBJ2-3; 8 nucleotides align to TRBD2. The CDR3 contains 15 residues. Germline loops: CDR1 WNHNN, CDR2 SYGVQD (reference sequence). The V and J ends lost 3 bases and 6 bases, in that order; junction bases with no gene match: 8. The DNA for the CDR3 is TGCGCCAGCAGTGACCCTAGCGGGTCCGGGGATACGCAGTATTTT. Translation gives CASSDPSGSGDTQYF.

The rearrangement joins TRBV28 to TRBJ1-1; D remains unclear. Trimming shortened V by 5 bases and J by 8 bases, and 15 bases separated the two germline ends. The CDR3 has 13 residues. In germline, CDR1 is MDHEN, CDR2 SYDVKM. Here the CDR3 reads CASSLPRTSEAFF. In DNA, the CDR3 is TGTGCCAGCAGTCTCCCCCGTACATCCGAAGCTTTCTTT.

The chain links TRBV7-3 to TRBJ1-1, with D perhaps matching TRBD1 (6 bases). The germline gives CDR1 SGHTA, CDR2 FQGTGA. The CDR3 runs 13 residues. V was trimmed by 5 bases and J by 3 bases, leaving 10 bases between them. Here the CDR3 DNA reads TGTGCCAGCAGCCTTCCAGGGGACACTGAAGCTTTCTTT. Protein product: CASSLPGDTEAFF. Full variable domain (rest looked up from reference TRBV7-3 and TRBJ1-1): GAGVSQTPSNKVTEKGKYVELRCDPISGHTALYWYRQSLGQGPEFLIYFQGTGAADDSGLPNDRFFAVRPEGSVSTLKIQRTERGDSAVYLCASSLPGDTEAFFGQGTRLTVV.

This chain connects TRBV5-4 to TRBJ1-2, with 7 bases lining up with TRBD1. The CDR3 totals 15 residues. CDR1 and CDR2 from the germline V gene are SGHNT and YYREEE (reference sequence). V lost 0 bases, J lost 3 bases, and 5 bases stayed unmatched. This chain's CDR3 is CASSLVGGGDYGYTF. The CDR3 DNA follows: TGTGCCAGCAGCTTGGTAGGAGGGGGCGACTATGGCTACACCTTC.

The J gene is TRBJ2-7, the V gene TRBV6-5; unclear D gene. V was shortened by 8 bases and J by 7 bases, with 15 bases between the two germline ends. The length of the CDR3 is 12 residues. The germline gives CDR1 MNHEY, CDR2 SVGAGI. The CDR3 nucleotides read TGTGCCAGCTCTTTAGGTTTCGGGGAGCAGTACTTC. Residues: CASSLGFGEQYF.

The chain uses TRBV27 and TRBJ1-5; 8 positions match TRBD1. From germline, CDR1 is MNHEY and CDR2 SMNVEV (reference sequence). The ends lost 4 bases at V and 4 bases at J; junction bases unmatched: 6. The CDR3 consists of 15 residues. The CDR3 loop is CASSSTDRANQPQHF. The CDR3 DNA sequence: TGTGCCAGCAGTTCCACGGACAGGGCAAATCAGCCCCAGCATTTT.

The CDR3 loop is CASRLGQRAHQPQHF. CDR3 sequence (DNA): TGTGCCAGCAGACTAGGACAGAGAGCTCATCAGCCCCAGCATTTT. This chain connects TRBV2 to TRBJ1-5; TRBD1 might be the D (6 bases). This CDR3 spans 15 amino acids. CDR1 SNHLY and CDR2 FYNNEI come from the germline V gene. V gave up 6 bases and J gave up 5 bases, with 17 bases separating them.

The genes are TRBV18 and TRBJ2-7; 10 bases fit TRBD2. The CDR3 sequence is 14 residues long. Germline CDR1 reads KGHSH; CDR2 reads LQKENI. Trimming cost V 3 bases and J 3 bases; bases outside gene matches: 2. CDR3 sequence: CASSPGTSDYEQYF. CDR3 coding DNA: TGTGCCAGCTCACCCGGGACTAGCGACTACGAGCAGTACTTC.

The table lists this clone with a few counts. The gene calls are TRBV6-1 and TRBJ1-6, with TRBD1 matching over 8 bases. The V and J ends lost 1 base and 9 bases, in that order; junction bases with no gene match: 5. The germline gives CDR1 MNHNS, CDR2 SASEGT. CDR3 length: 15 residues. CDR3 loop: CASSEGQGTVSPLHF. The CDR3, as DNA: TGTGCCAGCAGTGAAGGACAGGGGACTGTTTCACCCCTCCACTTT.

This chain uses TRBV2 with TRBJ2-7, with D perhaps matching TRBD1 (6 bases). Germline V gene lookup returns CDR1 SNHLY and CDR2 FYNNEI. V dropped 6 bases and J dropped 0 bases, with 9 bases sitting between them. There are 13 residues in the CDR3. The CDR3 DNA sequence: TGTGCCAGCAGGCAACAGGGCTCCTACGAGCAGTACTTC. Residues: CASRQQGSYEQYF.

The chain joins TRBV4-2 to TRBJ2-1, with TRBD2 matching 9 bases. After removal of 0 bases from V and 6 bases from J, the junction contained 18 bases not matched to a gene. The CDR3 loop spans 20 amino acids. Germline CDR1 and CDR2: LGHNA and YNFKEQ. CDR3: CASSQDRSGRTGGAFNEQFF. The DNA of the CDR3 is TGTGCCAGCAGCCAAGATCGAAGCGGGAGGACTGGCGGGGCTTTCAATGAGCAGTTCTTC.

The genes are TRBV5-4 and TRBJ2-5; TRBD2 is a possible D gene (6 bases). V was pared by 10 bases and J by 4 bases, with 17 bases between. This CDR3 is 13 amino acids long. Germline V gene lookup returns CDR1 SGHNT and CDR2 YYREEE (reference sequence). CDR3 region: CAFGGWGRETQYF. The CDR3 nucleotides are TGTGCCTTTGGAGGGTGGGGTCGAGAGACCCAGTACTTC.

The chain couples TRBV5-4 to TRBJ1-2; 9 bases are a match to TRBD1. Trimming cost V 4 bases and J 8 bases; bases outside gene matches: 6. The V gene's germline CDR1 is SGHNT and CDR2 YYREEE (reference sequence). The CDR3 consists of 13 residues. The CDR3 sequence: CASSPDRGQGYTF. CDR3 nucleotides: TGTGCCAGCAGCCCGGACAGGGGCCAAGGCTACACCTTC.

This clone was recorded once. J is TRBJ1-2 and V is TRBV6-5, with TRBD1 as a possible D gene (5 bases). The CDR3 is 14 residues long. The V end was cut by 3 bases, the J end by 5 bases, with 13 bases between. Germline CDR1 and CDR2: MNHEY and SVGAGI. The CDR3 loop reads CASSYMGQRYGYTF. DNA for the CDR3: TGTGCCAGCAGTTATATGGGGCAACGTTATGGCTACACCTTC.

The chain combines TRBV18 with TRBJ2-3; maybe TRBD2 (6 bases). CDR1 is KGHSH and CDR2 is LQKENI in the germline V gene. This CDR3 is built from 17 residues. The germline V and J ends were trimmed by 3 bases and 3 bases, with 19 bases remaining between them. CDR3 sequence reads: CASSPLSASVGTDTQYF. CDR3 nucleotides: TGTGCCAGCTCACCTCTCTCAGCTAGCGTCGGAACAGATACGCAGTATTTT.

The chain joins TRBV25-1 to TRBJ2-1, with D perhaps TRBD2 (6 bases). The V gene lost 6 bases and the J gene lost 10 bases, with 19 bases spanning the gap. The CDR3 has 14 residues. Germline lookup yields CDR1 MGHDK and CDR2 SYGVNS. This CDR3 reads CASSDIGGSYEQFF. In DNA form, the CDR3 reads TGTGCCAGCAGCGACATCGGAGGGTCCTACGAGCAGTTCTTC.

The chain uses TRBV7-9 and TRBJ2-3; 8 bases agree with TRBD1. This CDR3 is 17 amino acids long. The ends lost 5 bases at V and 3 bases at J; junction bases unmatched: 13. Per germline, CDR1 SEHNR and CDR2 FQNEAQ (reference sequence). The CDR3 coding sequence is TGTGCCAGCAGCCCGATAGGGACAGGATCCTATACAGATACGCAGTATTTT. Translated, it gives CASSPIGTGSYTDTQYF.

The rearrangement links TRBV4-2 to TRBJ1-4; D is undetermined. The CDR3 covers 17 residues. Trimming removed 4 bases from V and 7 bases from J, with 22 bases in between. Germline V lookup: CDR1 LGHNA, CDR2 YNFKEQ. The CDR3 loop is CASSPQITRTGSEKLFF. The CDR3 DNA reads TGTGCCAGCAGCCCGCAGATAACACGGACGGGGAGTGAAAAACTGTTTTTT.

The chain recombines TRBV29-1 with TRBJ2-6; maybe TRBD1 (5 bases). This CDR3 region has 17 residues. The V end was cut by 4 bases, the J end by 4 bases, with 20 bases between. Germline V CDR1 and CDR2: SQVTM, ANQGSEA. CDR3 sequence: CSVGRSYRSRGANVLTF. CDR3 nucleotides: TGCAGCGTTGGCCGGTCATACAGGTCGCGCGGGGCCAACGTCCTGACTTTC.

V usage is TRBV29-1 and J usage is TRBJ1-3; the D is unclear. There are 14 residues in the CDR3. V shed 1 base and J shed 4 bases, with 11 bases lying between them. Germline assignment: CDR1 SQVTM and CDR2 ANQGSEA. The CDR3: CSVEAGELGNTIYF. The DNA of the CDR3 is TGCAGCGTTGAAGCGGGAGAGCTCGGAAACACCATATATTTT.